The 5 T cell receptor beta chains below were found in one sample sequenced in a study of human T cells and chemical hapten exposure (dated by TCRdb to the early 2020s). The time point label on this specimen signifies: patch test 1, 2 weeks after DPC sensitization. The meaning of the sample's treatment or condition label: therapeutic diphenylcyclopropenone sensitization with weekly scalp DPC. The library was built by means of RACE. Sequenced using a NextSeq 500. Using fastp at Q25 and MiXCR, TCRdb reprocessed the public reads and kept productive beta chains. Every entry covers one CDR3 protein and lists the most common genes and DNA from its rows. This sample is represented by 300,000 to 350,000 distinct CDR3 sequences; 5.5% to 8% of them were singletons. The top ten hold more than 7% of the sample. Sample: whole blood, taken in connection with sensitization to the hapten diphenylcyclopropenone (DPC). Every receptor here comes from a woman aged 18-29 years with alopecia areata. Some clones in this sample may be carry-over from other donors' samples.

The chain has TRBV6-1 and TRBJ2-6, with D unresolved. This CDR3 region has 15 residues. V shed 7 bases and J shed 0 bases, with 10 bases lying between them. Per the germline V gene, CDR1 is MNHNS and CDR2 is SASEGT. The CDR3 here is CASTSESSGANVLTF. For the CDR3, the DNA is TGTGCCAGCACCTCTGAGAGCTCTGGGGCCAACGTCCTGACTTTC.

The table lists this clonotype with a few counts. This chain uses TRBV29-1 with TRBJ1-1; possibly TRBD1 for D (5 bases). The CDR3 is 12 residues long. Between the trimmed V and J ends, which lost 4 bases and 4 bases, there was a span of 10 bases. Germline values: CDR1 SQVTM, CDR2 ANQGSEA. The CDR3 sequence is CSVAGLFTEAFF. The CDR3 region has the DNA TGCAGCGTTGCGGGGCTTTTCACTGAAGCTTTCTTT.

This clonotype was seen more than once but under ten times. The chain uses TRBV9 and TRBJ1-2; 12 bases fit TRBD1. The germline V gene has CDR1 SGDLS and CDR2 YYNGEE. The junction had 4 bases not matched to a gene; V was cut back by 2 bases and J by 8 bases. CDR3 length equals 14 residues. The CDR3 protein is CASSVGQGAGGYTF. In DNA, the CDR3 is TGTGCCAGCAGCGTGGGACAGGGGGCCGGCGGCTACACCTTC.

This chain connects TRBV28 to TRBJ1-1; a weak D match, TRBD1 (6 bases). Germline V gene data show CDR1 as MDHEN and CDR2 as SYDVKM. Deletions cut 5 bases from V and 3 bases from J, with 19 bases between. This CDR3 spans 16 amino acids. The CDR3 DNA is TGTGCCAGCAGTATATACAGGGCCAGACCTTACACTGAAGCTTTCTTT. Amino acid sequence: CASSIYRARPYTEAFF.

This clonotype showed up just a few times. This chain joins TRBV20-1 and TRBJ1-6, with TRBD1 matching 7 bases. In germline, CDR1 is DFQATT, CDR2 SNEGSKA (reference sequence). V lost 3 bases and J lost 8; bases outside the gene matches: 10. CDR3 length equals 15 residues. The CDR3 region has the DNA TGCAGTGCTAGTATTCGGGACAGTTGGGATTCACCCCTCCACTTT. Its translation is CSASIRDSWDSPLHF.